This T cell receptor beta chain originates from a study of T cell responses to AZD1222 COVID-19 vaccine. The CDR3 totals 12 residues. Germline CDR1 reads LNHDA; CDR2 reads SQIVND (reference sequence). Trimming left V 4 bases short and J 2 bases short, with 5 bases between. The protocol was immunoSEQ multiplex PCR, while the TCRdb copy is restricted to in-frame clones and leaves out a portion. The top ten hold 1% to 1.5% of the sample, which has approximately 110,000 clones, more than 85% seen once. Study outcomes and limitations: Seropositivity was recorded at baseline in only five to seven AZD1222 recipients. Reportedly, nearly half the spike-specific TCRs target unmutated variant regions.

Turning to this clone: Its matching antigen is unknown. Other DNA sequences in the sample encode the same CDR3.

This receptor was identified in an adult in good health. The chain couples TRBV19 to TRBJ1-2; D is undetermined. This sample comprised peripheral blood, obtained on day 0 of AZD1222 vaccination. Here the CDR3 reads CASSRTNYGYTF. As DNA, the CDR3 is TGTGCCAGTAGTAGGACCAACTATGGCTACACCTTC.